This T cell receptor (beta chain) derives from a study of response to subunit inactivated influenza vaccine. Broader study findings: There was a suggestion from the authors that each seasonal influenza vaccination recruits few new T cells.

The CDR3 consists of 17 residues. CDR1 and CDR2 (germline): SGHVS, FQNEAQ. V shed 3 bases and J 3 bases; nucleotides not matched to a gene: 7. One entry per CDR3 protein, called by TCRdb with MiXCR from the RT-PCR reads. The sample includes hundreds of thousands of distinct CDR3 sequences, around 8% of them seen just once. This clonotype was seen a few times. Its antigen is unidentified. The sequencing here drew on PBMCs from blood, taken around 2 years after vaccination. The sequence was collected from a man aged 45 to 70 who received an inactivated influenza vaccine. The gene calls are TRBV7-8 and TRBJ2-6, with 8 bases lining up with TRBD1. CDR3 nucleotide sequence: TGTGCCAGCAGCTTGTTCGCAGGGGGCGATGGGGCCAACGTCCTGACTTTC. Translated: CASSLFAGGDGANVLTF.